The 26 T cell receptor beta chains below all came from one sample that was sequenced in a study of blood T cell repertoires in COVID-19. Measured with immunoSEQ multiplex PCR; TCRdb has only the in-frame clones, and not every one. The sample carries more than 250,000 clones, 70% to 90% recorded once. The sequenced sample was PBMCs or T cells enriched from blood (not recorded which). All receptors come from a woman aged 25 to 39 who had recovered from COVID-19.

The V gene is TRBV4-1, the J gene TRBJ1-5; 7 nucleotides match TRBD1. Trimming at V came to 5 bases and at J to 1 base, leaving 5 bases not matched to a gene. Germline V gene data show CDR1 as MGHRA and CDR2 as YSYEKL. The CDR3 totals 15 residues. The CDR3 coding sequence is TGCGCCAGCAGCACCCGACAGGGAAGCAATCAGCCCCAGCATTTT. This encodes CASSTRQGSNQPQHF.

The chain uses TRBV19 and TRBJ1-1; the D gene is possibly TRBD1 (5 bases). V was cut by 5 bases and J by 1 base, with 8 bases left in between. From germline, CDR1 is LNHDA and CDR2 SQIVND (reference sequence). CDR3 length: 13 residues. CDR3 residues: CASSLGGNTEAFF. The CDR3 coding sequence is TGTGCCAGTAGTCTCGGGGGGAACACTGAAGCTTTCTTT. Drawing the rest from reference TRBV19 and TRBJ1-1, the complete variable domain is DGGITQSPKYLFRKEGQNVTLSCEQNLNHDAMYWYRQDPGQGLRLIYYSQIVNDFQKGDIAEGYSVSREKKESFPLTVTSAQKNPTAFYLCASSLGGNTEAFFGQGTRLTVV.

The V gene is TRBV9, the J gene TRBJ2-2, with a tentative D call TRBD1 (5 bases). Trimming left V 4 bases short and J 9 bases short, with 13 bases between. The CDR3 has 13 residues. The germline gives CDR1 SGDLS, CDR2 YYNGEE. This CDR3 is CASSQTADRELFF. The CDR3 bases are TGTGCCAGCAGCCAGACAGCCGACCGGGAGCTGTTTTTT.

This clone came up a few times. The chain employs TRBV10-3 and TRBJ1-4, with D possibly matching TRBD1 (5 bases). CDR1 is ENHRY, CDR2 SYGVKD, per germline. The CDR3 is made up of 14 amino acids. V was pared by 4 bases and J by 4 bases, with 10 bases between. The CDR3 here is CAISGDSLNEKLFF. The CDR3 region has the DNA TGTGCCATCAGTGGAGACAGCCTTAATGAAAAACTGTTTTTT.

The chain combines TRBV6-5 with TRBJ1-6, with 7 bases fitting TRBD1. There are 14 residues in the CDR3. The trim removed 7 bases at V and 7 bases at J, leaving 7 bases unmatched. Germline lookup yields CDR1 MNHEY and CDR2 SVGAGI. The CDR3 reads CASNPGQTNSPLHF. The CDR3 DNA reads TGTGCCAGCAACCCGGGACAGACAAATTCACCCCTCCACTTT.

CDR3 nucleotide sequence: TGTGCCAGCAGCTTAGGTTCGGGTAGTTGGAACACTGAAGCTTTCTTT. Encoded protein: CASSLGSGSWNTEAFF. The chain recombines TRBV7-2 with TRBJ1-1, with D unclear. The CDR3 length is 16 residues. V was cut by 1 base and J by 1 base, with 13 bases left in between. The germline V gene encodes CDR1 SGHTA and CDR2 FQGNSA. The full variable domain, its missing parts supplied by reference TRBV7-2 and TRBJ1-1, is GAGVSQSPSNKVTEKGKDVELRCDPISGHTALYWYRQSLGQGLEFLIYFQGNSAPDKSGLPSDRFSAERTGGSVSTLTIQRTQQEDSAVYLCASSLGSGSWNTEAFFGQGTRLTVV.

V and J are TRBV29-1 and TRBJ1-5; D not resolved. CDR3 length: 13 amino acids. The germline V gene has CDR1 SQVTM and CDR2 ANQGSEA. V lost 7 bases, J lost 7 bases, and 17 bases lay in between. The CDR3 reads CSGQAGPGQPQHF. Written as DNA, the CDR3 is TGCAGCGGCCAAGCAGGCCCGGGGCAGCCCCAGCATTTT.

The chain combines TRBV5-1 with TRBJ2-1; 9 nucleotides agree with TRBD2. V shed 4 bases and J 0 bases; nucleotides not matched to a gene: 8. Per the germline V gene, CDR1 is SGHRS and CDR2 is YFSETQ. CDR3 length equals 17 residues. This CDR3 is CASSPGLADISYNEQFF. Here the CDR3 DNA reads TGCGCCAGCAGCCCGGGACTAGCCGATATCTCCTACAATGAGCAGTTCTTC.

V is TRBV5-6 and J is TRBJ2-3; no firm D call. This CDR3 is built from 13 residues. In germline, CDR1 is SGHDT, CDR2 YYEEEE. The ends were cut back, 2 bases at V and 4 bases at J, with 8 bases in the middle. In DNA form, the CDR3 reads TGTGCCAGCAGCTTTCGTTCTGCAGATACGCAGTATTTT. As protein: CASSFRSADTQYF.

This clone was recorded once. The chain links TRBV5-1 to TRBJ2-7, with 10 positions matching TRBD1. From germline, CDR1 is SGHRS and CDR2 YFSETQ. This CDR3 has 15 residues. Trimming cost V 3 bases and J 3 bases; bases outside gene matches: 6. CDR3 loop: CASSSSGTGVYEQYF. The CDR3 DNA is TGCGCCAGCAGCTCGTCCGGGACAGGGGTCTACGAGCAGTACTTC. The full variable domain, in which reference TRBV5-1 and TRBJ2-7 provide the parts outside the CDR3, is KAGVTQTPRYLIKTRGQQVTLSCSPISGHRSVSWYQQTPGQGLQFLFEYFSETQRNKGNFPGRFSGRQFSNSRSEMNVSTLELGDSALYLCASSSSGTGVYEQYFGPGTRLTVT.

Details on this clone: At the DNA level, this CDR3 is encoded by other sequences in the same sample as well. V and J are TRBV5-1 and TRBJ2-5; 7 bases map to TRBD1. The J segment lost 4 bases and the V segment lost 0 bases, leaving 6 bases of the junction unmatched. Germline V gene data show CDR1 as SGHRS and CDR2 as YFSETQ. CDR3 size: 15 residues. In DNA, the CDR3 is TGCGCCAGCAGCTTGGCCAGGGGGATTGGAGAGACCCAGTACTTC. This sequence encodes CASSLARGIGETQYF.

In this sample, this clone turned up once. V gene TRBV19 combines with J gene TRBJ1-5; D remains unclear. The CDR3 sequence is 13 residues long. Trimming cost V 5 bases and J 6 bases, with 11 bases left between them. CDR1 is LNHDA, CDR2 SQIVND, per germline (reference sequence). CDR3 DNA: TGTGCCAGTAGTGAGGGTAGCGGTCAGCCCCAGCATTTT. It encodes CASSEGSGQPQHF. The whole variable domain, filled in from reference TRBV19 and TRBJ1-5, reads DGGITQSPKYLFRKEGQNVTLSCEQNLNHDAMYWYRQDPGQGLRLIYYSQIVNDFQKGDIAEGYSVSREKKESFPLTVTSAQKNPTAFYLCASSEGSGQPQHFGDGTRLSIL.

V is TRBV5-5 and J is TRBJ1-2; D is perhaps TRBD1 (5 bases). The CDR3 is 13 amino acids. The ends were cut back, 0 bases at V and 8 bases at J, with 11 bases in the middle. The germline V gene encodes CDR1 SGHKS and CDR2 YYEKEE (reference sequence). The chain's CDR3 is CASSLGGGFGYTF. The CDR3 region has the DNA TGTGCCAGCAGCTTGGGGGGCGGATTCGGCTACACCTTC. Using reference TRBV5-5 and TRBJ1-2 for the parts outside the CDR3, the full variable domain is DAGVTQSPTHLIKTRGQQVTLRCSPISGHKSVSWYQQVLGQGPQFIFQYYEKEERGRGNFPDRFSARQFPNYSSELNVNALLLGDSALYLCASSLGGGFGYTFGSGTRLTVV.

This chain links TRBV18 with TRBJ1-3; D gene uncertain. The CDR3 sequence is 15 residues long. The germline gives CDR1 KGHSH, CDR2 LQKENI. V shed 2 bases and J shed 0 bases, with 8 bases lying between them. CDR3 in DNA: TGTGCCAGCTCACCAGAAATGAGCTCTGGAAACACCATATATTTT. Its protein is CASSPEMSSGNTIYF.

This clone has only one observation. The CDR3 region is CASSYWGRIDSPLHF. The CDR3 region has the DNA TGTGCCAGCAGTTACTGGGGGCGGATCGATTCACCCCTCCACTTT. The chain has TRBV6-2 or TRBV6-3 and TRBJ1-6, with a tentative D call TRBD1 (6 bases). Deletions cut 1 base from V and 8 bases from J, with 12 bases between. Germline V gives CDR1 MNHEY, CDR2 SVGEGT. CDR3 length: 15 amino acids.

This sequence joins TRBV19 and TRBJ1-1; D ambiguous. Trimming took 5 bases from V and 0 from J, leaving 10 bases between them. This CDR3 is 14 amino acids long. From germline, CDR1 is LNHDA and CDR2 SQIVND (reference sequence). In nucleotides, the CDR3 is TGTGCCAGTAGTCCCGGGTTAGTGAACACTGAAGCTTTCTTT. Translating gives CASSPGLVNTEAFF.

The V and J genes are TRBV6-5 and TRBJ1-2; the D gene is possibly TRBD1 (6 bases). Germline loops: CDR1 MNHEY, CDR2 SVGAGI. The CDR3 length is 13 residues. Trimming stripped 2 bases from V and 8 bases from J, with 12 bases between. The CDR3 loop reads CASSYNDRPGYTF. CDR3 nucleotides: TGTGCCAGCAGTTACAATGACAGGCCCGGCTACACCTTC.

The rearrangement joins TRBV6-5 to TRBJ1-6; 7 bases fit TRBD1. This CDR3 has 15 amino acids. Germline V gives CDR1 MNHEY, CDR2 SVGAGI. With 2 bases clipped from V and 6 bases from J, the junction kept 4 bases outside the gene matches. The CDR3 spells CASSYAGQLNSPLHF. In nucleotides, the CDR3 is TGTGCCAGCAGTTACGCGGGACAGCTTAATTCACCCCTCCACTTT.

CDR3 sequence: CASSLEGTRSTDTQYF. In nucleotides, the CDR3 is TGTGCCAGCAGCTTAGAAGGGACAAGAAGCACAGATACGCAGTATTTT. The J gene is TRBJ2-3, the V gene TRBV7-8; TRBD1 might be the D (6 bases). Looked up from germline, CDR1 is SGHVS and CDR2 is FQNEAQ. V was shortened by 1 base and J by 0 bases, with 11 bases between the two germline ends. The CDR3 is 16 residues long.

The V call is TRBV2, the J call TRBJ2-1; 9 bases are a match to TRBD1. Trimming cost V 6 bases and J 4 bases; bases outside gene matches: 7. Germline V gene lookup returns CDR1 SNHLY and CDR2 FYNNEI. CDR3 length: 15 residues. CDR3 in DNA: TGTGCCAGCAGGGAGGACAGGGGAGAGTACAATGAGCAGTTCTTC. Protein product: CASREDRGEYNEQFF. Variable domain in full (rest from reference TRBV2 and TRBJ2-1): EPEVTQTPSHQVTQMGQEVILRCVPISNHLYFYWYRQILGQKVEFLVSFYNNEISEKSEIFDDQFSVERPDGSNFTLKIRSTKLEDSAMYFCASREDRGEYNEQFFGPGTRLTVL.

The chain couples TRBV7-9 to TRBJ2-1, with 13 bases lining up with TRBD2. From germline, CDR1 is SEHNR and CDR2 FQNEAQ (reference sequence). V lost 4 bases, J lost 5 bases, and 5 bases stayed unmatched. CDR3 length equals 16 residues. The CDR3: CASSSATSGRHNEQFF. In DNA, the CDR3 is TGTGCCAGCAGCTCCGCGACTAGCGGGAGGCACAATGAGCAGTTCTTC.

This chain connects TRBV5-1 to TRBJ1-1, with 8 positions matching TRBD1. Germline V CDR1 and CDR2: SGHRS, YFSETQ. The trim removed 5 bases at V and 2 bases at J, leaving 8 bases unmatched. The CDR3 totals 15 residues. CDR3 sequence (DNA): TGCGCCAGCAGATTGACAGGGGCAGTTAACACTGAAGCTTTCTTT. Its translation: CASRLTGAVNTEAFF. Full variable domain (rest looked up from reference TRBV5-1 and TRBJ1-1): KAGVTQTPRYLIKTRGQQVTLSCSPISGHRSVSWYQQTPGQGLQFLFEYFSETQRNKGNFPGRFSGRQFSNSRSEMNVSTLELGDSALYLCASRLTGAVNTEAFFGQGTRLTVV.

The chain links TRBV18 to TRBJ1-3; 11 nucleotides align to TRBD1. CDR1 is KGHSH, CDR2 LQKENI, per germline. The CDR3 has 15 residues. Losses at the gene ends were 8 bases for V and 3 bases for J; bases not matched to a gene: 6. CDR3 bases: TGTGCCAGCGCCCGGACAGGGGGCGGTGGAAACACCATATATTTT. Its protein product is CASARTGGGGNTIYF. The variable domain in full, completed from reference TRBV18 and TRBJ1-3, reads NAGVMQNPRHLVRRRGQEARLRCSPMKGHSHVYWYRQLPEEGLKFMVYLQKENIIDESGMPKERFSAEFPKEGPSILRIQQVVRGDSAAYFCASARTGGGGNTIYFGEGSWLTVV.

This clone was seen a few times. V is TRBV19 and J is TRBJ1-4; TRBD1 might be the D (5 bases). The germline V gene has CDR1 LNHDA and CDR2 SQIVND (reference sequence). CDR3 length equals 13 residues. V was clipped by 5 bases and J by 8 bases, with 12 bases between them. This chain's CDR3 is CASSRGGSEKLFF. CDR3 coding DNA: TGTGCCAGTAGTCGGGGGGGGAGCGAAAAACTGTTTTTT.

CDR3 in amino acids: CASSQDLAGVGAFF. The DNA for the CDR3 is TGCGCCAGCAGCCAAGATCTCGCAGGGGTAGGAGCTTTCTTT. The chain has TRBV4-1 and TRBJ1-1, with a weak D call TRBD1 (6 bases). Germline V gene data show CDR1 as MGHRA and CDR2 as YSYEKL. This CDR3 is 14 amino acids long. V lost 0 bases and J lost 10, with 15 bases in between.

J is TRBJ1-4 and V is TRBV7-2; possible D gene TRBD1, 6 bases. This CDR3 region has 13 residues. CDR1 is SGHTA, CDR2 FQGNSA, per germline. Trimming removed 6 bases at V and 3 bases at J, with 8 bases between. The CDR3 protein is CASRRGSNEKLFF. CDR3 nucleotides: TGTGCCAGCAGAAGGGGGTCTAATGAAAAACTGTTTTTT.